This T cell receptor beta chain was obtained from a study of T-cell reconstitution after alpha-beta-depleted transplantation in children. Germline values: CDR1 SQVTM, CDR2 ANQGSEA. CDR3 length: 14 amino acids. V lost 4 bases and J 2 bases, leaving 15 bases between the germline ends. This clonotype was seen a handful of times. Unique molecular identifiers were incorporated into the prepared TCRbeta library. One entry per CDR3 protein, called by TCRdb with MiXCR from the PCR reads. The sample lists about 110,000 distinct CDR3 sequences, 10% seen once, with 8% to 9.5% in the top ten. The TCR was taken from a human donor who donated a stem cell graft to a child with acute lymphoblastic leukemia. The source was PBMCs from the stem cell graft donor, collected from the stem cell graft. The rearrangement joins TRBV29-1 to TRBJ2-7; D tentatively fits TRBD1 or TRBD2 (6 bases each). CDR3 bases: TGCAGCGTTGGATGGGGGGCGAGGGCCTACGAGCAGTACTTC. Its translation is CSVGWGARAYEQYF.